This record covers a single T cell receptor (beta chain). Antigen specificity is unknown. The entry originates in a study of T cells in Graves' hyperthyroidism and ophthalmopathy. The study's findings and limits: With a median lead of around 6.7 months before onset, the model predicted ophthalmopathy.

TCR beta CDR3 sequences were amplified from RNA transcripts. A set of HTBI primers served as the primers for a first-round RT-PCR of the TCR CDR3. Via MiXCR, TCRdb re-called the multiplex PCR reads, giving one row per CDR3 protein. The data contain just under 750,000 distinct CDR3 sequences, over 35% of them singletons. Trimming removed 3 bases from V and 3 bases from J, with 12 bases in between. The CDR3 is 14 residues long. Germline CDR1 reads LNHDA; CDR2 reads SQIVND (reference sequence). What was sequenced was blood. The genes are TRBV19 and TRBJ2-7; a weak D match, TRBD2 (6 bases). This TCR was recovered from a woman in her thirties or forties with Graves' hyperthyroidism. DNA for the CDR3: TGTGCCAGTAGTATTACTACTAGCTTCTACGAGCAGTACTTC. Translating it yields CASSITTSFYEQYF.